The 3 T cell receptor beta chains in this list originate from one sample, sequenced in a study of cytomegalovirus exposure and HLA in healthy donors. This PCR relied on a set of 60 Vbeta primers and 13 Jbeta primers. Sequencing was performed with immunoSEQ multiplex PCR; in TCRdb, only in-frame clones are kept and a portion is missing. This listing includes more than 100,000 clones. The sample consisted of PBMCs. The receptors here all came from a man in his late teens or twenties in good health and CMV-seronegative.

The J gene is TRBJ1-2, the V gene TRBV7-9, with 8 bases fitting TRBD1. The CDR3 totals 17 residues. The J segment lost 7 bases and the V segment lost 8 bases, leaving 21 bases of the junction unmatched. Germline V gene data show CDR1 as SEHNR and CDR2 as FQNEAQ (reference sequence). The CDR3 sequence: CASAPTHRDRSGRGYTF. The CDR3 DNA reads TGTGCCAGCGCCCCCACCCACCGGGACAGGTCAGGACGTGGCTACACCTTC.

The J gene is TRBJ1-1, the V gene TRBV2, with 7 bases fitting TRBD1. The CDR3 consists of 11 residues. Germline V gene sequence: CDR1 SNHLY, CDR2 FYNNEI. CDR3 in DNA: TGTGCGACAGGGACGAACACTGAAGCTTTCTTT. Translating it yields CATGTNTEAFF.

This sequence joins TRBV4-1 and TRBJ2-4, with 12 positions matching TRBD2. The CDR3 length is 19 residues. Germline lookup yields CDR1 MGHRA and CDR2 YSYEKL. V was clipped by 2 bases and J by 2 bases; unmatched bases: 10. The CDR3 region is CASSQFNLAGGITKNIQYF. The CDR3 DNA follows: TGCGCCAGCAGCCAATTTAATCTAGCGGGGGGGATAACCAAAAACATTCAGTACTTC.